The clone carrying this TCR beta chain was seen more than once but under ten times. An end of the junction does not agree with germline; a read error may underlie this. The data stem from a study of blood T cell repertoires in COVID-19. Study information: Material from acute and convalescent COVID-19 was sourced from the United States, Italy and Spain.

This CDR3 is built from 12 residues. Sequencing used immunoSEQ multiplex PCR; TCRdb keeps in-frame clones, though not all of them. Seen here are some 210,000 clones, roughly 87% observed once, and the top ten hold approximately 10%. This receptor was identified in a man aged 18 to 29 with acute COVID-19. The material sequenced was PBMCs or T cells enriched from blood (not recorded which). This chain links TRBV12-3 or TRBV12-4 with TRBJ2-3; 12 bases are shared with TRBD2. CDR3 residues: CASGTSGRRRAF. In DNA, the CDR3 is TGTGCCAGCGGGACTAGCGGGCGGCGGAGGGCGTTT.